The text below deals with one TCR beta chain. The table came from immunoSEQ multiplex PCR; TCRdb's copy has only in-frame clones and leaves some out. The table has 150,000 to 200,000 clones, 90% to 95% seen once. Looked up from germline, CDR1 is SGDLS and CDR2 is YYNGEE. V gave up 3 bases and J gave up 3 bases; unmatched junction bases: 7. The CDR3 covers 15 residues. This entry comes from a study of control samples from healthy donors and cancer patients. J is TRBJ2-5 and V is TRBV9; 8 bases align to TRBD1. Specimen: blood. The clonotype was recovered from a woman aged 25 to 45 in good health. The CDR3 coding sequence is TGTGCCAGCAGCGGGACAGGGTGGGAAAAAGAGACCCAGTACTTC. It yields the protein CASSGTGWEKETQYF. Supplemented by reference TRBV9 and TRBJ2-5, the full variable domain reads DSGVTQTPKHLITATGQRVTLRCSPRSGDLSVYWYQQSLDQGLQFLIQYYNGEERAKGNILERFSAQQFPDLHSELNLSSLELGDSALYFCASSGTGWEKETQYFGPGTRLLVL.